The T cell receptor beta chain under discussion was sequenced for a study of blood T cell repertoires in COVID-19. CDR1 is MNHNS, CDR2 SASEGT, per germline. The CDR3 contains 16 residues. V lost 2 bases, J lost 0 bases, and 12 bases lay in between. In assigning cohorts, the study relied on participant-reported clinical history. Using immunoSEQ multiplex PCR, the repertoire was profiled, and TCRdb retains in-frame clones only, with some absent. The sample consists of 250,000 to 350,000 clones, 80% to 90% of them appearing once. Sequencing was done on a sample of PBMCs or T cells enriched from blood (not recorded which). The chain carries TRBV6-1 and TRBJ2-3; D possibly corresponds to TRBD1 (6 bases). The clonotype was recovered from a young woman who had recovered from COVID-19. The CDR3 here is CASSERWDMSTDTQYF. Written as DNA, the CDR3 is TGTGCCAGCAGTGAAAGGTGGGACATGAGCACAGATACGCAGTATTTT.